Shown below are 17 T cell receptor beta chains from a single sample sequenced in a study of shared clonotypes between healthy human individuals. The data were produced by immunoSEQ multiplex PCR, yet TCRdb's version contains in-frame clones alone and is incomplete. The sample records hundreds of thousands of clones, more than 70% being singletons. The sample consisted of memory CD4+ T cells sorted from blood. Subset of the sample: CD45RA-negative fraction. These receptors were collected from a woman younger than 45 in good health.

The J gene is TRBJ2-7, the V gene TRBV7-9, with D unresolved. V lost 1 base, J lost 0 bases, and 10 bases lay in between. The CDR3 is made up of 15 amino acids. Germline lookup yields CDR1 SEHNR and CDR2 FQNEAQ (reference sequence). CDR3 sequence reads: CASSLVARSSYEQYF. The CDR3 bases are TGTGCCAGCAGCTTAGTGGCGCGGAGCTCCTACGAGCAGTACTTC.

This chain connects TRBV5-4 to TRBJ2-1; 8 bases agree with TRBD2. The CDR3 runs 15 residues. After removal of 1 base from V and 9 bases from J, the junction contained 9 bases not matched to a gene. Germline assignment: CDR1 SGHNT and CDR2 YYREEE (reference sequence). The DNA for the CDR3 is TGTGCCAGCAGCTTGTGGACGGGAGGGCCGATTGAGCAGTTCTTC. This encodes CASSLWTGGPIEQFF.

The rearrangement uses TRBV12-5 and TRBJ1-3, with 9 bases fitting TRBD1. V lost 5 bases to trimming and J lost 7 bases; unmatched junction nucleotides: 9. CDR1 is LGHNT and CDR2 is FRNRAP in the germline V gene. There are 15 residues in the CDR3. The CDR3 loop is CASGKTGTGSNTIYF. DNA of the CDR3: TGTGCTAGTGGTAAAACCGGGACAGGGAGCAACACCATATATTTT.

The chain links TRBV11-2 to TRBJ2-7; no reliable D call. Between the trimmed V and J ends, which lost 2 bases and 2 bases, there was a span of 7 bases. Germline CDR1 reads SGHAT; CDR2 reads FQNNGV. The CDR3 sequence is 13 residues long. The CDR3 region has the DNA TGTGCCAGCAGCTTACTCGGACCCTACGAGCAGTACTTC. This gives the protein CASSLLGPYEQYF.

The chain combines TRBV5-1 with TRBJ2-7, with 8 bases lining up with TRBD2. CDR3 length: 16 amino acids. V gave up 1 base and J gave up 2 bases; unmatched junction bases: 8. The V gene's germline CDR1 is SGHRS and CDR2 YFSETQ. CDR3 loop: CASSLTPAGEPYEQYF. Here the CDR3 DNA reads TGCGCCAGCAGCTTGACCCCAGCGGGAGAACCCTACGAGCAGTACTTC.

The chain has TRBV18 and TRBJ2-5, with 9 positions matching TRBD1. The CDR3 loop spans 13 amino acids. CDR1 and CDR2 (germline): KGHSH, LQKENI. With V trimmed by 9 bases and J by 3 bases, 5 bases remained unmatched. The CDR3 is CASTGQGKETQYF. The CDR3 region has the DNA TGTGCCAGTACCGGACAGGGGAAAGAGACCCAGTACTTC.

Concerning this clone: The same CDR3 is also encoded by other DNA sequences in this sample. The V call is TRBV19, the J call TRBJ2-7; D could derive from TRBD1 or TRBD2 (6 bases each). V lost 4 bases and J 2 bases, leaving 9 bases between the germline ends. This CDR3 region has 13 residues. Looked up from germline, CDR1 is LNHDA and CDR2 is SQIVND (reference sequence). CDR3 DNA sequence: TGTGCCAGTAGTAGCGGGACAACCTACGAGCAGTACTTC. It codes for CASSSGTTYEQYF.

At least ten counts were recorded for this clone. V usage is TRBV28 and J usage is TRBJ2-3; 8 bases fit TRBD2. CDR1 MDHEN and CDR2 SYDVKM come from the germline V gene. Trimming removed 4 bases from V and 0 bases from J; junction bases left unmatched: 6. This CDR3 is built from 16 residues. Written as DNA, the CDR3 is TGTGCCAGCAGTTCGAGGGGCGGGGGGAGCACAGATACGCAGTATTTT. Protein sequence: CASSSRGGGSTDTQYF.

This chain joins TRBV6-6 and TRBJ1-2; no definite D call. Trimming removed 5 bases at V and 0 bases at J, with 7 bases between. This CDR3 region has 13 residues. The germline gives CDR1 MNHNY, CDR2 SVGAGI (reference sequence). In nucleotides, the CDR3 is TGTGCCAGCAGTCCGGGATCTAACTATGGCTACACCTTC. It specifies CASSPGSNYGYTF.

The gene calls are TRBV10-3 and TRBJ2-1; the match to TRBD1 covers 10 bases. The CDR3 sequence is 16 residues long. V trimming: 2 bases; J trimming: 7 bases; junction bases outside the gene matches: 8. Germline V CDR1 and CDR2: ENHRY, SYGVKD. This CDR3 reads CAISEPGQGKRNEQFF. Written as DNA, the CDR3 is TGTGCCATCAGTGAGCCGGGACAGGGGAAGAGAAATGAGCAGTTCTTC.

Concerning this clone: This CDR3 is also generated by other DNA sequences in the sample. The V gene is TRBV28, the J gene TRBJ2-7; possibly TRBD1 or TRBD2 for D (5 bases each). The CDR3 runs 12 residues. Germline V gene lookup returns CDR1 MDHEN and CDR2 SYDVKM. Trimming shortened V by 7 bases and J by 2 bases, and 9 bases separated the two germline ends. Written as DNA, the CDR3 is TGTGCCAGCACCGGGACCGCCTACGAGCAGTACTTC. It specifies CASTGTAYEQYF.

CDR3 loop: CASSHPGTTRAKNIQYF. Here the CDR3 DNA reads TGCGCCAGCAGTCACCCCGGGACGACCAGGGCCAAAAACATTCAGTACTTC. This chain connects TRBV23-1 to TRBJ2-4; D may be TRBD1 or TRBD2 (5 bases each). TRBV23-1 belongs to the ORF category, with a function that is uncertain. V dropped 3 bases and J dropped 1 base, with 16 bases sitting between them. CDR3 length: 17 residues.

The V call is TRBV5-1, the J call TRBJ2-3; no reliable D call. CDR3 length: 15 amino acids. CDR1 is SGHRS and CDR2 is YFSETQ in the germline V gene. Deletions cut 9 bases from V and 1 base from J, with 18 bases between. The CDR3 sequence is CATATTVAGTDTQYF. The CDR3 DNA sequence: TGCGCCACGGCTACGACTGTCGCGGGCACAGATACGCAGTATTTT.

The genes are TRBV5-1 and TRBJ2-5, with 8 bases that match TRBD1. The CDR3 is 15 residues long. With V trimmed by 4 bases and J by 1 base, 6 bases remained unmatched. Per germline, CDR1 SGHRS and CDR2 YFSETQ. Here the CDR3 DNA reads TGCGCCAGCAGCGCGGGACAGGAGATCCAAGAGACCCAGTACTTC. Protein sequence: CASSAGQEIQETQYF.

V usage is TRBV2 and J usage is TRBJ2-7; D might be TRBD2 (6 bases). V lost 5 bases to trimming and J lost 4 bases, with 15 bases between them. Germline V gene sequence: CDR1 SNHLY, CDR2 FYNNEI. The CDR3 extends over 14 amino acids. The CDR3 nucleotides are TGTGCCAGCAGTACTAAGGGACTGGGATACGAGCAGTACTTC. It is translated as CASSTKGLGYEQYF.

This chain links TRBV13 with TRBJ2-3; 7 bases map to TRBD1. Germline V CDR1 and CDR2: PRHDT, FYEKMQ (reference sequence). V trimming: 0 bases; J trimming: 4 bases; junction bases outside the gene matches: 1. The CDR3 sequence is 14 residues long. In DNA, the CDR3 is TGTGCCAGCAGCTTAGGGCAGGGGGCAGATACGCAGTATTTT. Its translation is CASSLGQGADTQYF. The whole variable domain, remainder taken from reference TRBV13 and TRBJ2-3, is AAGVIQSPRHLIKEKRETATLKCYPIPRHDTVYWYQQGPGQDPQFLISFYEKMQSDKGSIPDRFSAQQFSDYHSELNMSSLELGDSALYFCASSLGQGADTQYFGPGTRLTVL.

V usage is TRBV19 and J usage is TRBJ1-1; maybe TRBD1 (6 bases). V was clipped by 7 bases and J by 3 bases, with 18 bases between them. The CDR3 length is 15 residues. The germline V gene has CDR1 LNHDA and CDR2 SQIVND (reference sequence). The CDR3 nucleotides are TGTGCCAGTACCCCGTTCCCAGGGGATCACACTGAAGCTTTCTTT. Protein sequence: CASTPFPGDHTEAFF.